This TCR beta chain appears in the sequencing data of a study of monozygotic twins with inflammatory bowel disease. UMIs that had a 6-nucleotide sample barcode were put in using template switching. TCRdb reprocessed the 5' RACE reads, with one entry per CDR3 protein and no DNA. The repertoire table contains about 450,000 distinct CDR3 sequences. Broader study findings: Discordant twins had repertoire similarity that did not differ from that of concordant twins, possibly from limited power. Results did not support any single strong IBD-associated signal or clonotype.

No T cells were sorted before total RNA was taken from whole blood. Notes on this clonotype: As yet, its antigen is unknown.

The CDR3 runs 17 residues. Germline CDR1 KGHSH, CDR2 LQKENI. This chain joins TRBV18 and TRBJ1-1; TCRdb names TRBD1, which stays unverified in the absence of DNA. The sample taken for sequencing was blood. This TCR derives from a human donor with ulcerative colitis or Crohn's disease, or a healthy co-twin of an affected twin (not recorded which). This CDR3 is CASSVVSGQGKATEAFF. The full variable domain, rest sourced from reference TRBV18 and TRBJ1-1, is NAGVMQNPRHLVRRRGQEARLRCSPMKGHSHVYWYRQLPEEGLKFMVYLQKENIIDESGMPKERFSAEFPKEGPSILRIQQVVRGDSAAYFCASSVVSGQGKATEAFFGQGTRLTVV.